This T cell receptor beta chain was sequenced in a study of blood T cell repertoires in COVID-19. Whole-study context: Samples of COVID-19 (acute and convalescent) were obtained from the United States, Italy and Spain. Sources were T cells, B-cell-depleted T cells, or PBMCs; the material itself was cDNA or gDNA.

The CDR3 runs 15 residues. Between the trimmed V and J ends, which lost 3 bases and 7 bases, there was a span of 18 bases. Germline V lookup: CDR1 LNHDA, CDR2 SQIVND (reference sequence). Per the original methods: Reference gene primer amplification gave estimated nucleated cell counts. Repertoires were generated with immunoSEQ multiplex PCR, while TCRdb's copy carries only in-frame clones and drops some. V and J calls and clone size are copied from that table; D and trimming were computed from the DNA. The profile shows about 160,000 clones, approximately 82% of them singletons. The sequence derives from a woman older than 75 with acute or convalescent COVID-19. Sequenced material: peripheral blood. This rearrangement joins TRBV19 to TRBJ1-2; tentatively, D is TRBD1 (6 bases). The CDR3 DNA reads TGTGCCAGTAGTATTCTCCAGATGGGACATGTTGGCTACACCTTC. This codes for CASSILQMGHVGYTF.